Below, 2 T cell receptor beta chains from the same sample are listed, as sequenced in a study of shared clonotypes between healthy human individuals. Measured with immunoSEQ multiplex PCR; TCRdb has only the in-frame clones, and not every one. This sample yields over a million clones, of which about 80% are seen a single time; about 1.5% belongs to the top ten. The sample consisted of memory CD4+ T cells sorted from blood. Indicated subset: CD45RA-negative fraction. All receptors derive from a man aged 18 to 35 in good health.

As DNA, the CDR3 is TGCGCCAGCAGCCCGGGACGGGGAGACTCCTACGAGCAGTACTTC. As protein: CASSPGRGDSYEQYF. The genes are TRBV5-1 and TRBJ2-7, with D tentatively TRBD1 or TRBD2 (5 bases each). CDR1 and CDR2 from the germline V gene are SGHRS and YFSETQ. Between the trimmed V and J ends, which lost 4 bases and 0 bases, there was a span of 14 bases. The CDR3 runs 15 residues.

The J gene is TRBJ2-3, the V gene TRBV5-1; 11 bases map to TRBD1. In germline, CDR1 is SGHRS, CDR2 YFSETQ. CDR3 size: 16 residues. V was clipped by 2 bases and J by 5 bases; unmatched bases: 7. This CDR3 is CASSLIGTGGIDTQYF. The CDR3 DNA is TGCGCCAGCAGCTTAATCGGGACAGGGGGTATAGATACGCAGTATTTT.